This is a list of T cell receptor beta chains from one sample in a study of blood T cell repertoires in COVID-19. Profiled with immunoSEQ multiplex PCR; TCRdb holds only in-frame clones, not every one. The sample shows under 70,000 clones, 84% of them seen only once. The sample consisted of peripheral blood. The receptors derive from a woman of 80 years or more with acute or convalescent COVID-19. Each CDR3 is given with its conserved first and last residue. The D gene is left open where the match is weak.

j_call d_call v_call cdr3_aa cdr3_nt
TRBJ2-3 NA TRBV7-2 CASSLALEADTQYF TGTGCCAGCAGCTTAGCGCTAGAGGCAGATACGCAGTATTTT
TRBJ1-2 TRBD1 TRBV7-9 CASSLGAGGYGYTF TGTGCCAGCAGCTTAGGGGCAGGGGGCTATGGCTACACCTTC
TRBJ1-3 NA TRBV5-4 CASSDRSGSGNTIYF TGTGCCAGCAGCGATAGGAGCGGCTCTGGAAACACCATATATTTT
TRBJ1-3 NA TRBV19 CASSTPLISGNTIYF TGTGCCAGTAGTACCCCACTCATCTCTGGAAACACCATATATTTT
TRBJ2-7 NA TRBV5-4 CASSLDRAYEQYF TGTGCCAGCAGCTTGGACAGGGCTTACGAGCAGTACTTC
TRBJ2-2 NA TRBV27 CASSLGQPMTGELFF TGTGCCAGCAGTCTCGGACAGCCTATGACCGGGGAGCTGTTTTTT
TRBJ1-1 TRBD1 TRBV5-1 CASSLVGTGVTEAFF TGCGCCAGCAGCTTGGTTGGGACAGGCGTGACTGAAGCTTTCTTT
TRBJ1-1 NA TRBV11-3 CASSPTGQNTEAFF TGTGCCAGCAGCCCAACTGGGCAAAACACTGAAGCTTTCTTT
TRBJ1-6 NA TRBV2 CASSEDRSYNSPLHF TGTGCCAGCAGTGAAGACAGATCCTATAATTCACCCCTCCACTTT
TRBJ2-5 NA TRBV6-4 CASSDSQGTQETQYF TGTGCCAGCAGTGACAGTCAGGGCACCCAAGAGACCCAGTACTTC